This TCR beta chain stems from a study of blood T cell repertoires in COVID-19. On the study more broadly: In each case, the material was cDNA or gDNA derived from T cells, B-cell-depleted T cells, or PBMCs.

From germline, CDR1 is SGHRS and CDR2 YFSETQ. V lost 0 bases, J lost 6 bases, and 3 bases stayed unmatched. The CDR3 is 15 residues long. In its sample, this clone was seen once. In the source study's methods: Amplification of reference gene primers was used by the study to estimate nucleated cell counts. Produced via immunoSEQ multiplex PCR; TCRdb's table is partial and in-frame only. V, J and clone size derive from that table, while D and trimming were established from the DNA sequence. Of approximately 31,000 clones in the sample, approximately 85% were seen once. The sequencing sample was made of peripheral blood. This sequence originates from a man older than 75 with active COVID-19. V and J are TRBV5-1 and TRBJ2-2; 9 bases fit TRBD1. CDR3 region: CASSLEQGAAGELFF. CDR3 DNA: TGCGCCAGCAGCTTGGAACAGGGGGCCGCCGGGGAGCTGTTTTTT.